The entry below gives a single TCR beta chain sequence along with its context. No antigen is known for it. Per-base qualities were not stored, and no clone one base away is much larger. Libraries were prepared through PCR. Sequencing instrument: Illumina HiSeq 2500. Unique molecular identifiers were incorporated into TCR beta cDNA libraries to reduce PCR and sequencing biases. Approximately 500,000 cDNA molecules were obtained per 1 to 10 million input T cells, so each molecule approximated one T cell. The patient libraries were prepared and sequenced using the same protocol as the earlier healthy control dataset. Samples belonging to the same batch were prepared together, multiplexed and sequenced on a shared HiSeq lane. The paper's processing steps were these. Raw barcoded reads were processed with MIGEC, and single-read molecular identifier groups were discarded before consensus assembly and CDR3 extraction. Clonotype tables were post-analysed with VDJtools, normalizing diversity by down-sampling all datasets to the smallest sample size. Repertoire overlap clustering matched CDR3 amino acid but not nucleotide sequences to correct batch-related cross-sample contamination. Clones were called with MiXCR by TCRdb after fastp trimmed the public reads at Q25, and only in-frame beta chains were retained. Rows are combined by CDR3 protein, so each entry shows the most common genes and DNA. Clone size and V and J calls follow TCRdb, not the original study. The sample table shows some 690,000 distinct CDR3 sequences, and roughly 27% are seen once. The top ten clones comprise around 0.6% of the sample.

TCR beta repertoires were profiled from peripheral blood of roughly 13 young patients with multiple sclerosis to demonstrate the VDJtools post-analysis software. The patients with multiple sclerosis were children and adolescents between about 6 and 17 years of age. These data belong to a study of post-analysis software for immune sequencing data (dated by TCRdb to 2013 to 2016). Regarding the complete study: Disease courses on record covered relapsing-remitting, secondary progressive and progressive-relapsing multiple sclerosis, though some patients had no subtype annotation. The multiple sclerosis patient repertoires were compared with about a dozen previously published healthy control repertoires from donors aged about 6 to 26 years. A subset of samples was prepared in parallel using single-end sample barcoding, then pooled and co-amplified after Illumina adapter ligation. Study-wide findings and limitations: Four to six TRBV segments, including TRBV5-6, TRBV5-1 and TRBV20-1, were significantly more frequent in patients than controls. Compared with controls, multiple sclerosis patients had significantly lower normalized Chao1 diversity, a finding suggesting substantial peripheral T-cell clonal expansion. Direct clustering with F measure showed strong co-clustering of samples prepared in the same batch, prompting a batch-effect correction. The control group was slightly older than the multiple sclerosis patient group.

V has 1 base trimmed and J has 4 bases trimmed; junction bases matching no gene number 4. Measured from the cysteine to the phenylalanine, the CDR3 is 16 residues long. Only CDR3 DNA remains: 48 bases, in frame from the first base. CDR1 and CDR2 were assigned from the germline V gene as MGHRA and YSYEKL. Sequenced: blood. This clonotype was obtained from a girl aged 5-17 years with multiple sclerosis. This sequence uses TRBV4-1 and TRBJ2-5, with 12 junctional bases fitting TRBD2. CDR3 sequence: CASSQASGGAGETQYF. The sequence in DNA is TGCGCCAGCAGCCAAGCTAGCGGGGGGGCGGGAGAGACCCAGTACTTC.